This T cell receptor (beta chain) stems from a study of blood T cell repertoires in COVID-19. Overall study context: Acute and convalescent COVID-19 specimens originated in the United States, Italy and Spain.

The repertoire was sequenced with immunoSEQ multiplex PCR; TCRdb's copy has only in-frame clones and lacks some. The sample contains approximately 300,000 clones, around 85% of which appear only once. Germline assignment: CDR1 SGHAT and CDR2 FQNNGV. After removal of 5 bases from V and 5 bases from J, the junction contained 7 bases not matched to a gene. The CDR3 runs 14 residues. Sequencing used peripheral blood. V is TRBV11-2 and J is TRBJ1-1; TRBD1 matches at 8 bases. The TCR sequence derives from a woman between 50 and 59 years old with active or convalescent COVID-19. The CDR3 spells CASSPRGLGTEAFF. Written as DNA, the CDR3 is TGTGCCAGCAGCCCCAGGGGGCTCGGGACTGAAGCTTTCTTT.